The source of this T cell receptor (beta chain) is a study of T cell clonotyping in hematopoietic cell transplantation. Study overall: Recipients' pretransplant samples followed cytoreduction. Study results and caveats: Broader posttransplant TCR repertoire diversity was predicted by graft donor and pretransplant recipient Inverse Simpson Index values.

Documented time point: recipient sample about 28 days before transplant, after cytoreduction. Recipients were bled about 28 days pretransplant and at posttransplant days 30, 100, 180. Trimming removed 5 bases at V and 0 bases at J, with 10 bases between. CDR1 is GTSNPN and CDR2 is SVGIG in the germline V gene (reference sequence). This CDR3 region has 13 residues. Method: immunoSEQ multiplex PCR; TCRdb's copy keeps in-frame clones and lacks some. The sample has tens of thousands of clones; 90% to 96% are singletons. Remarks on this clone: Its target is not known.

Specimen: peripheral blood mononuclear cells, collected before stem cell transplant. The chain has TRBV30 and TRBJ1-2; D call uncertain. This receptor was identified in a woman between 50 and 59 years old with acute myeloid leukemia. Some clones in this sample may be carry-over from other donors' samples. CDR3 bases: TGTGCCTGGGTAAGGCAAACTAACTATGGCTACACCTTC. This translates into CAWVRQTNYGYTF.